The 10 T cell receptor beta chains below were found in one sample sequenced in a study of CD8 T cells in Susac syndrome (dated by TCRdb to the late 2010s). Library prep was done by the immunoSEQ multiplex PCR assay. RNA was extracted using the RNeasy kit, and about 0.5 to 1 microgram was reverse transcribed with random hexamers. The public reads were reprocessed in TCRdb via fastp at Q25 and MiXCR, keeping in-frame beta chains. Entries are consolidated by CDR3 protein sequence, retaining the most common genes and DNA. Counted in this sample were around 200,000 distinct CDR3 sequences; 95% of them appeared once. Jointly, the top ten make up around 0.16% of the sample. Sequencing input: CD8+ T cells from PBMCs. These receptors were collected from a human donor with Susac syndrome.

This clonotype came up once. The V gene is TRBV27, the J gene TRBJ2-7; tentative D call: TRBD2 (5 bases). From germline, CDR1 is MNHEY and CDR2 SMNVEV (reference sequence). Trimming cost V 8 bases and J 3 bases, with 17 bases left between them. The CDR3 sequence is 14 residues long. The CDR3 spells CASARRGAGYEQYF. The CDR3 DNA sequence: TGTGCCAGCGCCCGACGGGGTGCTGGCTACGAGCAGTACTTC.

The chain recombines TRBV7-8 with TRBJ2-5; 9 bases are a match to TRBD1. Germline V gene data show CDR1 as SGHVS and CDR2 as FQNEAQ. The CDR3 has 15 residues. V shed 9 bases and J 5 bases; nucleotides not matched to a gene: 13. The CDR3: CASMGQGMEGETQYF. The CDR3 nucleotides read TGTGCCAGTATGGGACAGGGCATGGAGGGGGAGACCCAGTACTTC.

The chain joins TRBV12-3 or TRBV12-4 to TRBJ1-2, with TRBD1 identical over 7 bases. CDR3 length equals 15 residues. The V and J ends lost 5 bases and 2 bases, in that order; junction bases with no gene match: 8. DNA for the CDR3: TGTGCCAGCAGTAGAGACAGGGATATGAACTATGGCTACACCTTC. It encodes CASSRDRDMNYGYTF.

V usage is TRBV20-1 and J usage is TRBJ2-7, with TRBD1 identical over 7 bases. CDR1 and CDR2 from the germline V gene are DFQATT and SNEGSKA (reference sequence). The trim removed 4 bases at V and 5 bases at J, leaving 11 bases unmatched. This CDR3 spans 14 amino acids. The chain's CDR3 is CSATFSQGVNEQYF. CDR3 nucleotides: TGCAGTGCTACCTTCTCCCAGGGGGTTAACGAGCAGTACTTC.

The V and J genes are TRBV12-5 and TRBJ1-1; D call uncertain. V lost 1 base and J lost 3, with 12 bases in between. Germline loops: CDR1 LGHNT, CDR2 FRNRAP. The CDR3 extends over 15 amino acids. The CDR3 DNA follows: TGTGCTAGTGGTTTGGATACTCGGGCGGACACTGAAGCTTTCTTT. Translation gives CASGLDTRADTEAFF.

The chain has TRBV20-1 and TRBJ2-7, with D perhaps TRBD2 (5 bases). The V end was cut by 0 bases, the J end by 0 bases, with 9 bases between. The CDR3 spans 14 residues. The germline V gene has CDR1 DFQATT and CDR2 SNEGSKA (reference sequence). CDR3 loop: CSARDEGFSYEQYF. CDR3 sequence (DNA): TGCAGTGCTAGAGACGAGGGTTTCTCCTACGAGCAGTACTTC.

This clonotype has just one count. The genes are TRBV4-1 and TRBJ2-1, with D perhaps TRBD1 (7 bases). Germline CDR1 is MGHRA and CDR2 is YSYEKL. V was trimmed by 3 bases and J by 4 bases, leaving 16 bases between them. The CDR3 is 16 residues long. DNA of the CDR3: TGCGCCAGCAGCCAGGAAGGGGGCGGGATTTACAATGAGCAGTTCTTC. Residues: CASSQEGGGIYNEQFF.

This rearrangement joins TRBV5-1 to TRBJ2-1; D is ambiguous. V lost 1 base and J 0 bases, leaving 11 bases between the germline ends. The germline V gene encodes CDR1 SGHRS and CDR2 YFSETQ. The CDR3 totals 16 residues. This chain's CDR3 is CASSLRGRSSYNEQFF. As DNA, the CDR3 is TGCGCCAGCAGCTTGCGCGGAAGGAGCTCCTACAATGAGCAGTTCTTC. The whole variable domain, filled in from reference TRBV5-1 and TRBJ2-1, reads KAGVTQTPRYLIKTRGQQVTLSCSPISGHRSVSWYQQTPGQGLQFLFEYFSETQRNKGNFPGRFSGRQFSNSRSEMNVSTLELGDSALYLCASSLRGRSSYNEQFFGPGTRLTVL.

This clonotype was picked up one time. The chain couples TRBV7-2 to TRBJ2-4; 15 nucleotides line up with TRBD2. The junction had 3 bases not matched to a gene; V was cut back by 4 bases and J by 5 bases. In germline, CDR1 is SGHTA, CDR2 FQGNSA. The CDR3 extends over 16 amino acids. CDR3 in amino acids: CASSSRTSGGENIQYF. The CDR3 nucleotides are TGTGCCAGCAGCTCCCGGACTAGCGGGGGGGAAAACATTCAGTACTTC.

The rearrangement joins TRBV7-3 to TRBJ2-1, with 8 bases fitting TRBD1. The CDR3 is 14 amino acids. Looked up from germline, CDR1 is SGHTA and CDR2 is FQGTGA. With V trimmed by 4 bases and J by 4 bases, 3 bases remained unmatched. The CDR3 spells CASSYTGGYNEQFF. In DNA, the CDR3 is TGTGCCAGCAGCTACACAGGGGGGTACAATGAGCAGTTCTTC.